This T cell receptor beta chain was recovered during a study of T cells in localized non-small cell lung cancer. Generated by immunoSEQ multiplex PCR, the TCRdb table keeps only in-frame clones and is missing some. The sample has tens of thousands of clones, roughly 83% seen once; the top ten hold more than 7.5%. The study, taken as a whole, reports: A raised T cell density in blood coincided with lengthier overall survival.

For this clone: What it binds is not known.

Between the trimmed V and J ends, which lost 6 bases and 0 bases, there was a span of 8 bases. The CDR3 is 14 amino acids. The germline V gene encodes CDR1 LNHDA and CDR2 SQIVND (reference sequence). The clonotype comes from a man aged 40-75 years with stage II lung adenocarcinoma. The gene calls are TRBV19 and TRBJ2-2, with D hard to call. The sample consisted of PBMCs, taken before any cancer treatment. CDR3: CASRRTANTGELFF. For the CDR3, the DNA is TGTGCCAGTAGACGGACCGCGAACACCGGGGAGCTGTTTTTT. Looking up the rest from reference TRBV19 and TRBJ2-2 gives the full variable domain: DGGITQSPKYLFRKEGQNVTLSCEQNLNHDAMYWYRQDPGQGLRLIYYSQIVNDFQKGDIAEGYSVSREKKESFPLTVTSAQKNPTAFYLCASRRTANTGELFFGEGSRLTVL.